Each of the 13 T cell receptor beta chains below was sequenced from the same sample in a study of human T cells and chemical hapten exposure. MiXCR, applied by TCRdb to the RACE reads, yields one record per CDR3 protein. The sample shows about 180,000 distinct CDR3 sequences, approximately 29% of them seen only once. As for time point: pre-sensitization, week 0. Specified treatment: therapeutic diphenylcyclopropenone sensitization with weekly scalp DPC. Source: whole blood, taken in connection with sensitization to the hapten diphenylcyclopropenone (DPC). These receptors were taken from a woman aged 25 to 39 with alopecia areata. Some clones in this sample may be carry-over from other donors' samples.

In its sample, this clonotype was seen a few times. The rearrangement links TRBV5-6 to TRBJ2-1; the match to TRBD2 covers 14 bases. This CDR3 is 16 amino acids long. V lost 3 bases to trimming and J lost 8 bases; unmatched junction nucleotides: 7. The V gene's germline CDR1 is SGHDT and CDR2 YYEEEE. The CDR3 reads CASSSTGLAGADEQFF. The CDR3 nucleotides are TGTGCCAGCAGCTCAACGGGACTAGCGGGAGCGGATGAGCAGTTCTTC.

The chain carries TRBV27 and TRBJ2-2; TRBD1 agrees at 8 bases. The CDR3 is 14 residues long. CDR1 is MNHEY, CDR2 SMNVEV, per germline (reference sequence). The junction had 3 bases not matched to a gene; V was cut back by 5 bases and J by 4 bases. CDR3 in DNA: TGTGCCAGCAGTCGACAGGGGTCCACCGGGGAGCTGTTTTTT. Its protein product is CASSRQGSTGELFF.

J is TRBJ2-7 and V is TRBV20-1; 7 bases are shared with TRBD2. Per the germline V gene, CDR1 is DFQATT and CDR2 is SNEGSKA (reference sequence). CDR3 length equals 15 residues. With V trimmed by 0 bases and J by 3 bases, 8 bases remained unmatched. The CDR3 bases are TGCAGTGCTAGAGAAATAGCGGGTGAACACTACGAGCAGTACTTC. Translation: CSAREIAGEHYEQYF.

This clonotype has a handful of counts. The chain couples TRBV4-2 to TRBJ2-7, with 8 bases matching TRBD1. Germline V CDR1 and CDR2: LGHNA, YNFKEQ. CDR3 size: 15 residues. Trimming took 2 bases from V and 2 from J; bases not matched to a gene: 5. The CDR3 nucleotides are TGTGCCAGCAGCCAATCAACGGGACAGGCCTACGAGCAGTACTTC. Protein product: CASSQSTGQAYEQYF.

This clonotype has only a few counts. V usage is TRBV3-1 and J usage is TRBJ1-1; D is unresolved. The germline V gene encodes CDR1 LGHDT and CDR2 YNNKEL (reference sequence). Between the trimmed V and J ends, which lost 4 bases and 1 base, there was a span of 16 bases. There are 16 residues in the CDR3. The DNA of the CDR3 is TGTGCCAGCAGCCTCGGCAAGGTAACCCCGAACACTGAAGCTTTCTTT. It yields the protein CASSLGKVTPNTEAFF.

This clonotype turned up a few times. The V gene is TRBV5-1, the J gene TRBJ2-1; the match to TRBD1 covers 9 bases. CDR1 is SGHRS, CDR2 YFSETQ, per germline. After removal of 3 bases from V and 7 bases from J, the junction contained 11 bases not matched to a gene. CDR3 length: 16 amino acids. CDR3 DNA: TGCGCCAGCAGCTCGGAAACTCTCGACAGGGGGAATGAGCAGTTCTTC. Its translation: CASSSETLDRGNEQFF.

V usage is TRBV4-3 and J usage is TRBJ2-3, with D perhaps TRBD2 (6 bases). V lost 3 bases and J 2 bases, leaving 15 bases between the germline ends. CDR1 LGHNA and CDR2 YSLEER come from the germline V gene. The CDR3 length is 16 residues. This CDR3 is CASSHIGPGDTDTQYF. The CDR3 nucleotides are TGCGCCAGCAGCCATATAGGGCCGGGGGACACAGATACGCAGTATTTT.

The chain couples TRBV15 to TRBJ1-6; the D is unclear. The germline V gene encodes CDR1 LNHNV and CDR2 YYDKDF (reference sequence). The V gene lost 0 bases and the J gene lost 7 bases, with 10 bases spanning the gap. This CDR3 has 15 residues. The CDR3 sequence: CATSRDEAGNSPLHF. CDR3 DNA: TGTGCCACCAGCAGAGATGAGGCGGGGAATTCACCCCTCCACTTT.

The chain recombines TRBV10-3 with TRBJ2-3, with unresolved D. The germline V gene has CDR1 ENHRY and CDR2 SYGVKD. Between the trimmed V and J ends, which lost 10 bases and 4 bases, there was a span of 18 bases. The CDR3 extends over 14 amino acids. CDR3 in DNA: TGTGCCACCAACCTGGGTGGGCTCGCAGATACGCAGTATTTT. Translated, it gives CATNLGGLADTQYF.

This clonotype has only a few counts. The genes are TRBV9 and TRBJ2-7; D may be TRBD2 (5 bases). Trimming removed 4 bases from V and 0 bases from J, with 11 bases in between. Germline V gives CDR1 SGDLS, CDR2 YYNGEE. The CDR3 contains 14 residues. As DNA, the CDR3 is TGTGCCAGCAGCCCAGAGGACTTCTCCTACGAGCAGTACTTC. Translated, it gives CASSPEDFSYEQYF. Complete variable domain (other parts from reference TRBV9 and TRBJ2-7): DSGVTQTPKHLITATGQRVTLRCSPRSGDLSVYWYQQSLDQGLQFLIQYYNGEERAKGNILERFSAQQFPDLHSELNLSSLELGDSALYFCASSPEDFSYEQYFGPGTRLTVT.

The rearrangement joins TRBV20-1 to TRBJ2-5; a possible D gene is TRBD2 (5 bases). The V end was cut by 2 bases, the J end by 5 bases, with 9 bases between. From germline, CDR1 is DFQATT and CDR2 SNEGSKA (reference sequence). This CDR3 has 12 residues. The CDR3 region has the DNA TGCAGTGCTAGACCGTTAGCGGAGACCCAGTACTTC. It encodes CSARPLAETQYF.

A few counts support this clonotype. V usage is TRBV5-1 and J usage is TRBJ1-1; 9 bases are a match to TRBD1. Germline CDR1 SGHRS, CDR2 YFSETQ. The CDR3 is made up of 17 amino acids. V lost 2 bases to trimming and J lost 5 bases; unmatched junction nucleotides: 13. The CDR3: CASSFVPGQGLGTEAFF. CDR3 coding DNA: TGCGCCAGCAGCTTCGTCCCGGGACAGGGATTGGGGACTGAAGCTTTCTTT.

This clonotype came up a few times. The chain combines TRBV6-2 or TRBV6-3 with TRBJ1-5, with a weak D call TRBD1 (6 bases). This CDR3 has 14 amino acids. CDR1 and CDR2 from the germline V gene are MNHEY and SVGEGT. With 5 bases removed from V and 5 bases from J, the gap between germline ends came to 13 bases. The CDR3 sequence is CASSDPGDDQPQHF. The CDR3 DNA reads TGTGCCAGCAGTGATCCAGGGGATGATCAGCCCCAGCATTTT.